This passage covers 18 T cell receptor beta chains from one sample sequenced in a study of T cells in Graves' hyperthyroidism and ophthalmopathy. RNA transcripts provided the source from which TCR beta CDR3 regions were amplified. The HTBI primer set was used in a first-round RT-PCR of the TCR CDR3. TCRdb re-analysed the multiplex PCR reads in MiXCR, keeping a single row per CDR3 protein. The sample comprises approximately 360,000 distinct CDR3 sequences, 15% to 18% of which are singletons, and about 30% rests with the top ten. Sequenced sample: blood. The receptors here all came from a woman aged 18-29 years with Graves' hyperthyroidism that later progressed to Graves' ophthalmopathy.

The rearrangement joins TRBV19 to TRBJ1-2; D may be TRBD1 (5 bases). Looked up from germline, CDR1 is LNHDA and CDR2 is SQIVND (reference sequence). The ends were cut back, 6 bases at V and 8 bases at J, with 22 bases in the middle. This CDR3 is 15 amino acids long. CDR3 DNA: TGTGCCAGTAGGACCTCTGGAGGGGCCCTAGGGGGCTACACCTTC. Protein product: CASRTSGGALGGYTF. Full variable domain (rest looked up from reference TRBV19 and TRBJ1-2): DGGITQSPKYLFRKEGQNVTLSCEQNLNHDAMYWYRQDPGQGLRLIYYSQIVNDFQKGDIAEGYSVSREKKESFPLTVTSAQKNPTAFYLCASRTSGGALGGYTFGSGTRLTVV.

This clonotype was seen only a few times. The V gene is TRBV9, the J gene TRBJ2-7; D remains ambiguous. With the DNA end fitting TRBJ2-1 better, the J assignment may be wrong. The CDR3 totals 15 residues. CDR1 SGDLS and CDR2 YYNGEE come from the germline V gene. As DNA, the CDR3 is TGTGCCAGCAGCGTAGGGTTCGAGTCTCGCTACGAGCAGTTCTTC. This sequence encodes CASSVGFESRYEQFF.

This clonotype was found a few times. The chain has TRBV4-1 and TRBJ1-3, with a tentative D call TRBD1 (6 bases). This CDR3 contains 17 residues. Germline V gives CDR1 MGHRA, CDR2 YSYEKL. V lost 1 base to trimming and J lost 0 bases, with 13 bases between them. The CDR3 spells CASSQVGQPFSGNTIYF. CDR3 bases: TGCGCCAGCAGCCAAGTCGGACAGCCCTTCTCTGGAAACACCATATATTTT.

The chain uses TRBV15 and TRBJ2-7; 7 bases match TRBD1. V was pared by 0 bases and J by 5 bases, with 7 bases of the junction left unmatched. The CDR3 runs 15 residues. Germline lookup yields CDR1 LNHNV and CDR2 YYDKDF (reference sequence). As DNA, the CDR3 is TGTGCCACCAGCAGAGATAGAGGGACAGCCAACGAGCAGTACTTC. The encoded protein is CATSRDRGTANEQYF.

V usage is TRBV7-3 and J usage is TRBJ1-1, with D possibly TRBD1 on 6 matching bases. This CDR3 has 16 amino acids. Looked up from germline, CDR1 is SGHTA and CDR2 is FQGTGA. V shed 1 base and J shed 0 bases, with 12 bases lying between them. In DNA, the CDR3 is TGTGCCAGCAGCTTAAAGGTGGGGGCGATGAACACTGAAGCTTTCTTT. Translating gives CASSLKVGAMNTEAFF. The complete variable domain, with remaining parts taken from reference TRBV7-3 and TRBJ1-1, reads GAGVSQTPSNKVTEKGKYVELRCDPISGHTALYWYRQSLGQGPEFLIYFQGTGAADDSGLPNDRFFAVRPEGSVSTLKIQRTERGDSAVYLCASSLKVGAMNTEAFFGQGTRLTVV.

Points on this clonotype: It may be a read error: a sequence one base away is much more abundant. The rearrangement links TRBV2 to TRBJ2-7; D remains ambiguous. The CDR3 extends over 12 amino acids. Trimming stripped 6 bases from V and 5 bases from J, with 11 bases between. Germline V gives CDR1 SNHLY, CDR2 FYNNEI. CDR3 sequence (DNA): TGTGCCAGCAGCCAGGCAAAAAACGAGCAGTACTTC. As protein: CASSQAKNEQYF.

The chain carries TRBV10-3 and TRBJ2-5; the D gene could be TRBD1 or TRBD2 (5 bases each). Trimming cost V 4 bases and J 4 bases, with 10 bases left between them. The CDR3 sequence is 13 residues long. Per germline, CDR1 ENHRY and CDR2 SYGVKD. CDR3 loop: CAISGSGRETQYF. The CDR3 nucleotides read TGTGCCATCAGTGGTTCAGGGAGAGAGACCCAGTACTTC.

This clonotype was seen repeatedly, ten times or more. The V and J genes are TRBV5-8 and TRBJ1-1, with D unresolved. The V end was cut by 4 bases, the J end by 1 base, with 23 bases between. This CDR3 spans 18 amino acids. The germline V gene encodes CDR1 SGHTS and CDR2 YDEGEE. DNA of the CDR3: TGTGCCAGCAGCCCCGGGGTAGTCAGAGCTTGGGAGAACACTGAAGCTTTCTTT. It codes for CASSPGVVRAWENTEAFF.

This clonotype was recorded many times. This chain uses TRBV5-1 with TRBJ2-1; D possibly corresponds to TRBD1 (7 bases). The germline V and J ends were trimmed by 4 bases and 6 bases, with 14 bases remaining between them. The germline V gene encodes CDR1 SGHRS and CDR2 YFSETQ. The CDR3 length is 14 residues. In nucleotides, the CDR3 is TGCGCCAGCAGCGCGGGACAGAGCCGCAATGAGCAGTTCTTC. Translation: CASSAGQSRNEQFF.

Points on this clonotype: A much larger clonotype is one base distant, so this may be a read error. V gene TRBV27 combines with J gene TRBJ2-1, with TRBD1 as a possible D gene (6 bases). Trimming pared 4 bases from V and 9 bases from J, leaving 19 bases between. From germline, CDR1 is MNHEY and CDR2 SMNVEV (reference sequence). CDR3 size: 15 residues. CDR3: CASSSEGHRDAEQFF. In nucleotides, the CDR3 is TGTGCCAGCAGTTCTGAAGGGCACAGGGACGCTGAGCAGTTCTTC.

This clonotype has more than one count but fewer than ten. The V gene is TRBV28, the J gene TRBJ2-1, with TRBD2 matching over 11 bases. Looked up from germline, CDR1 is MDHEN and CDR2 is SYDVKM. Trimming took 5 bases from V and 3 from J; bases not matched to a gene: 6. CDR3 length equals 16 residues. CDR3: CASSPRLAGRYNEQFF. CDR3 DNA sequence: TGTGCCAGCAGTCCACGACTAGCGGGACGCTACAATGAGCAGTTCTTC.

This clonotype was seen many times. The chain employs TRBV6-6 and TRBJ1-2, with TRBD1 as a possible D gene (5 bases). The CDR3 is made up of 15 amino acids. Looked up from germline, CDR1 is MNHNY and CDR2 is SVGAGI (reference sequence). Trimming removed 2 bases from V and 2 bases from J, with 12 bases in between. For the CDR3, the DNA is TGTGCCAGCAGTTACGGGCAGGGAGAGAACTATGGCTACACCTTC. Its protein is CASSYGQGENYGYTF.

This clonotype was counted a few times. V is TRBV10-2 and J is TRBJ1-1; TRBD1 might be the D (6 bases). V lost 2 bases and J lost 4, with 8 bases in between. CDR1 and CDR2 from the germline V gene are WSHSY and SAAADI. This CDR3 has 13 residues. The CDR3 sequence: CASSERGLTEAFF. In DNA form, the CDR3 reads TGCGCCAGCAGTGAGCGGGGGCTCACTGAAGCTTTCTTT.

This clonotype was found many times. The chain carries TRBV7-2 and TRBJ2-1; possible D gene TRBD2, 5 bases. There are 14 residues in the CDR3. The V end was cut by 5 bases, the J end by 0 bases, with 8 bases between. Looked up from germline, CDR1 is SGHTA and CDR2 is FQGNSA. The CDR3 loop reads CASSRGDSYNEQFF. CDR3 nucleotides: TGTGCCAGCAGCCGGGGAGACTCCTACAATGAGCAGTTCTTC. The full variable domain, with the rest looked up from reference TRBV7-2 and TRBJ2-1, is GAGVSQSPSNKVTEKGKDVELRCDPISGHTALYWYRQSLGQGLEFLIYFQGNSAPDKSGLPSDRFSAERTGGSVSTLTIQRTQQEDSAVYLCASSRGDSYNEQFFGPGTRLTVL.

This clonotype came up a few times. This chain connects TRBV4-2 to TRBJ2-7, with a possible D match to TRBD2 (6 bases). V shed 0 bases and J shed 6 bases, with 24 bases lying between them. The CDR3 extends over 18 amino acids. Germline loops: CDR1 LGHNA, CDR2 YNFKEQ. The CDR3 here is CASSQETSSQGQYAEQYF. The CDR3, as DNA: TGTGCCAGCAGCCAAGAGACTAGTTCCCAGGGCCAGTACGCCGAGCAGTACTTC.

This clonotype was picked up many times. The chain links TRBV7-9 to TRBJ1-1; D not certain. The CDR3 is 14 amino acids. Germline V lookup: CDR1 SEHNR, CDR2 FQNEAQ (reference sequence). Trimming shortened V by 2 bases and J by 1 base, and 8 bases separated the two germline ends. The CDR3 DNA is TGTGCCAGCAGCTTAATTGGCGGGAACACTGAAGCTTTCTTT. Its protein product is CASSLIGGNTEAFF.

The chain uses TRBV7-9 and TRBJ2-7, with D perhaps TRBD1 (6 bases). V dropped 5 bases and J dropped 4 bases, with 15 bases sitting between them. CDR1 is SEHNR and CDR2 is FQNEAQ in the germline V gene (reference sequence). The CDR3 is made up of 14 amino acids. The CDR3 nucleotides read TGTGCCAGCAGCCCCAGCCCGAGGGGGTACGAGCAGTACTTC. Amino acid sequence: CASSPSPRGYEQYF.

The rearrangement uses TRBV20-1 and TRBJ2-7; tentatively, D is TRBD1 (6 bases). Germline V gene sequence: CDR1 DFQATT, CDR2 SNEGSKA (reference sequence). This CDR3 is built from 14 residues. Trimming took off 5 bases at V and 5 bases at J, with 19 bases between the two ends. CDR3 region: CSAVHRDRPDEQYF. The CDR3 DNA reads TGCAGTGCTGTCCACAGGGATAGGCCCGACGAGCAGTACTTC.